The 25 T cell receptor beta chains given below trace back to one sample, sequenced in a study of response to subunit inactivated influenza vaccine. MiXCR, applied by TCRdb to the RT-PCR reads, yields one record per CDR3 protein. The data contain approximately 700,000 distinct CDR3 sequences, approximately 15% of them seen just once; the ten biggest clones take up 5.5% to 8%. The sample consisted of PBMCs from blood, taken 14 days before vaccination. The receptors were sampled from a man between 50 and 59 years old who received an inactivated influenza vaccine.

Only a few counts were recorded for this clonotype. The chain recombines TRBV6-1 with TRBJ2-1; D is uncertain. Germline loops: CDR1 MNHNS, CDR2 SASEGT. The CDR3 runs 13 residues. The V gene lost 6 bases and the J gene lost 5 bases, with 11 bases spanning the gap. The CDR3 DNA sequence: TGTGCCAGCAGCCCCTTTAGTGACAATGAGCAGTTCTTC. As protein: CASSPFSDNEQFF.

This clonotype was seen more than once but under ten times. This chain joins TRBV29-1 and TRBJ2-1; 7 nucleotides match TRBD1. CDR1 and CDR2 from the germline V gene are SQVTM and ANQGSEA. There are 15 residues in the CDR3. The V segment lost 2 bases and the J segment 5 bases; nucleotides outside the gene matches: 9. The CDR3, as DNA: TGCAGCGTTGAACCTAGGGACAGAATAGACAATGAGCAGTTCTTC. It yields the protein CSVEPRDRIDNEQFF.

This clonotype was picked up a small number of times. The chain joins TRBV28 to TRBJ2-3; 8 nucleotides line up with TRBD2. Germline loops: CDR1 MDHEN, CDR2 SYDVKM. This CDR3 is 17 amino acids long. J gave up 2 bases and V 6 bases, and 13 bases lay outside the gene matches. CDR3 DNA: TGTGCCAGCAGCTCCGGCACTGGCGGGGGGCTCACAGATACGCAGTATTTT. Protein product: CASSSGTGGGLTDTQYF.

The chain recombines TRBV6-1 with TRBJ1-3, with TRBD1 matching over 7 bases. The CDR3 is made up of 15 amino acids. The V gene end was trimmed by 8 bases and the J gene end by 0 bases; junction bases not matched to a gene: 7. Per the germline V gene, CDR1 is MNHNS and CDR2 is SASEGT. CDR3 nucleotides: TGTGCCAGCCGCAGACAGGGCCACTCTGGAAACACCATATATTTT. This translates into CASRRQGHSGNTIYF.

This clonotype occurred a few times. This rearrangement joins TRBV5-6 to TRBJ2-2, with 7 bases matching TRBD2. Germline CDR1 SGHDT, CDR2 YYEEEE. V dropped 4 bases and J dropped 4; count of bases not matched to a gene: 10. The CDR3 is made up of 16 amino acids. The CDR3 DNA sequence: TGTGCCAGCAGCCGTCGGGGAGCGGGGTTCACCGGGGAGCTGTTTTTT. Its translation is CASSRRGAGFTGELFF.

The V and J genes are TRBV5-1 and TRBJ2-1; 8 positions agree with TRBD2. In germline, CDR1 is SGHRS, CDR2 YFSETQ. This CDR3 region has 17 residues. The V and J ends lost 1 base and 2 bases, in that order; junction bases with no gene match: 8. DNA for the CDR3: TGCGCCAGCAGCTTGCTCCCAGGACTAGCAGCCTACAATGAGCAGTTCTTC. Translated, it gives CASSLLPGLAAYNEQFF.

V is TRBV28 and J is TRBJ2-5; 10 bases agree with TRBD2. The V gene's germline CDR1 is MDHEN and CDR2 SYDVKM. Trimming at V came to 6 bases and at J to 3 bases, leaving 4 bases not matched to a gene. This CDR3 has 14 amino acids. CDR3 DNA: TGTGCCAGCAGCCTACTAGCGGGGAAAGAGACCCAGTACTTC. Translating it yields CASSLLAGKETQYF.

This clonotype was seen only once. The genes are TRBV30 and TRBJ2-3, with 15 nucleotides matching TRBD2. CDR3 length: 18 amino acids. J was trimmed by 1 base and V by 3 bases; bases with no gene match: 8. Per the germline V gene, CDR1 is GTSNPN and CDR2 is SVGIG (reference sequence). The CDR3 loop is CAWSASWTSGGGTDTQYF. In nucleotides, the CDR3 is TGTGCCTGGAGCGCATCTTGGACTAGCGGGGGGGGCACAGATACGCAGTATTTT.

The chain joins TRBV2 to TRBJ2-1, with D unclear. Trimming shortened V by 3 bases and J by 3 bases, and 3 bases separated the two germline ends. Looked up from germline, CDR1 is SNHLY and CDR2 is FYNNEI. CDR3 size: 12 residues. CDR3: CASSDYYNEQFF. The DNA for the CDR3 is TGTGCCAGCAGTGACTACTACAATGAGCAGTTCTTC.

This clonotype was seen a handful of times. CDR3 DNA: TGCAGTGCCCCTTGGGACAGGGGTCAGGAGCAGTACTTC. As protein: CSAPWDRGQEQYF. This chain links TRBV20-1 with TRBJ2-7; 10 bases map to TRBD1. The CDR3 has 13 residues. The germline V gene encodes CDR1 DFQATT and CDR2 SNEGSKA (reference sequence). Losses at the gene ends were 6 bases for V and 7 bases for J; bases not matched to a gene: 9.

The sample holds a few counts of this clonotype. The rearrangement uses TRBV13 and TRBJ2-7; a possible D gene is TRBD1 (6 bases). Looked up from germline, CDR1 is PRHDT and CDR2 is FYEKMQ (reference sequence). This CDR3 is built from 18 residues. The V end lost 5 bases, the J end lost 4 bases, and 27 bases lay between the germline ends. The CDR3 is CASSRGPARTGNPYEQYF. CDR3 coding DNA: TGTGCCAGCAGCCGAGGACCCGCAAGAACAGGGAATCCGTACGAGCAGTACTTC.

The chain links TRBV6-5 to TRBJ2-7; D tentatively fits TRBD1 or TRBD2 (6 bases each). This CDR3 comprises 16 residues. The V gene's germline CDR1 is MNHEY and CDR2 SVGAGI. V lost 5 bases, J lost 2 bases, and 19 bases lay in between. The CDR3 sequence: CASSRGAETGTYEQYF. CDR3 bases: TGTGCCAGCAGTAGGGGGGCCGAGACAGGTACCTACGAGCAGTACTTC.

This clonotype was detected a few times. The chain joins TRBV7-2 to TRBJ1-6; possible D gene TRBD1, 5 bases. Trimming stripped 1 base from V and 7 bases from J, with 17 bases between. Germline CDR1 is SGHTA and CDR2 is FQGNSA. This CDR3 has 17 amino acids. DNA for the CDR3: TGTGCCAGCAGCTTAGGATTTATCCAGGGAATAAATTCACCCCTCCACTTT. Residues: CASSLGFIQGINSPLHF.

The V gene is TRBV6-2 or TRBV6-3, the J gene TRBJ2-3, with TRBD1 matching over 8 bases. V lost 7 bases to trimming and J lost 2 bases; unmatched junction nucleotides: 8. The germline gives CDR1 MNHEY, CDR2 SVGEGT. This CDR3 is 15 amino acids long. The CDR3 spells CASTLQGGNTDTQYF. The CDR3 coding sequence is TGTGCCAGCACCCTACAGGGGGGCAACACAGATACGCAGTATTTT.

The chain combines TRBV5-1 with TRBJ2-6, with 7 nucleotides matching TRBD1. The CDR3 runs 16 residues. Germline CDR1 and CDR2: SGHRS and YFSETQ. J was trimmed by 0 bases and V by 2 bases; bases with no gene match: 2. The CDR3 protein is CASSLGTASGANVLTF. In DNA, the CDR3 is TGCGCCAGCAGCTTAGGGACAGCCTCTGGGGCCAACGTCCTGACTTTC.

V and J are TRBV11-2 and TRBJ2-7; maybe TRBD2 (6 bases). This CDR3 region has 13 residues. The V end lost 5 bases, the J end lost 6 bases, and 14 bases lay between the germline ends. Per germline, CDR1 SGHAT and CDR2 FQNNGV. Written as DNA, the CDR3 is TGTGCCAGCAGCCCGGGACTGGGGCGCGAGCAGTACTTC. Amino acid sequence: CASSPGLGREQYF.

This clonotype came up a few times. V and J are TRBV29-1 and TRBJ1-3; D not certain. V was pared by 4 bases and J by 8 bases, with 9 bases between. Germline V gene sequence: CDR1 SQVTM, CDR2 ANQGSEA. The CDR3 is 11 amino acids. CDR3 in amino acids: CSVGNADTIYF. CDR3 sequence (DNA): TGCAGCGTTGGAAACGCTGACACCATATATTTT.

The chain couples TRBV19 to TRBJ2-1; 8 nucleotides line up with TRBD2. This CDR3 is 16 amino acids long. The germline CDR1 and CDR2 sequences are LNHDA and SQIVND (reference sequence). The ends lost 2 bases at V and 2 bases at J; junction bases unmatched: 5. The CDR3 is CASSINLAGPYNEQFF. Here the CDR3 DNA reads TGTGCCAGTAGTATAAACCTAGCGGGCCCCTACAATGAGCAGTTCTTC. Combining the CDR3 with reference TRBV19 and TRBJ2-1 gives the whole variable domain DGGITQSPKYLFRKEGQNVTLSCEQNLNHDAMYWYRQDPGQGLRLIYYSQIVNDFQKGDIAEGYSVSREKKESFPLTVTSAQKNPTAFYLCASSINLAGPYNEQFFGPGTRLTVL.

This chain joins TRBV29-1 and TRBJ2-7, with a tentative D call TRBD1 (7 bases). Germline loops: CDR1 SQVTM, CDR2 ANQGSEA. This CDR3 has 15 amino acids. Deletions cut 5 bases from V and 3 bases from J, with 20 bases between. CDR3 DNA: TGCAGCGTTTTAGGCGGGGCAACAGGGGTCTACGAGCAGTACTTC. Translated, it gives CSVLGGATGVYEQYF.

This clonotype occurred a few times. At one end, the junction sequence differs from germline, possibly due to a read error. This chain links TRBV9 with TRBJ2-2, with 8 bases matching TRBD1. CDR3 length: 16 amino acids. CDR1 is SGDLS and CDR2 is YYNGEE in the germline V gene. The CDR3 coding sequence is TGTGCCAACAGCGCCCCAAGGACAGGGAGGTCCGGGGAGCTGTTTTTT. The encoded protein is CANSAPRTGRSGELFF.

The V call is TRBV9, the J call TRBJ2-3, with a weak D call TRBD2 (6 bases). CDR1 is SGDLS, CDR2 YYNGEE, per germline. This CDR3 is built from 14 residues. Deletions cut 3 bases from V and 4 bases from J, with 12 bases between. The CDR3 nucleotides read TGTGCCAGCAGCGCTTGGGACTTTTCAGATACGCAGTATTTT. Translating gives CASSAWDFSDTQYF. Full variable domain (rest looked up from reference TRBV9 and TRBJ2-3): DSGVTQTPKHLITATGQRVTLRCSPRSGDLSVYWYQQSLDQGLQFLIQYYNGEERAKGNILERFSAQQFPDLHSELNLSSLELGDSALYFCASSAWDFSDTQYFGPGTRLTVL.

This clonotype was detected ten times or more. This chain links TRBV12-3 or TRBV12-4 with TRBJ2-1; 11 bases agree with TRBD1. The CDR3 runs to 15 residues. J was trimmed by 6 bases and V by 5 bases; bases with no gene match: 6. CDR3 region: CASSGTGTGGNEQFF. DNA of the CDR3: TGTGCCAGCAGTGGAACCGGGACAGGGGGCAATGAGCAGTTCTTC.

The rearrangement joins TRBV5-5 to TRBJ2-1; 8 bases align to TRBD2. CDR1 is SGHKS and CDR2 is YYEKEE in the germline V gene (reference sequence). V dropped 1 base and J dropped 3; count of bases not matched to a gene: 6. The CDR3 has 16 amino acids. The CDR3 DNA reads as TGTGCCAGCAGCTTGCTAGCGGGTCCGGGCTACAATGAGCAGTTCTTC. It encodes CASSLLAGPGYNEQFF.

This clonotype was detected ten times or more. The J gene is TRBJ1-4, the V gene TRBV2; TRBD1 aligns across 8 bases. V dropped 6 bases and J dropped 0; count of bases not matched to a gene: 9. The CDR3 is 17 residues long. Germline V gives CDR1 SNHLY, CDR2 FYNNEI. For the CDR3, the DNA is TGTGCCAGCAGGCACACAGGGGGAGGAGCAACTAATGAAAAACTGTTTTTT. Translated: CASRHTGGGATNEKLFF.

The chain recombines TRBV20-1 with TRBJ2-7; TRBD1 matches at 7 bases. V trimming: 4 bases; J trimming: 0 bases; junction bases outside the gene matches: 6. This CDR3 has 14 amino acids. Germline CDR1 is DFQATT and CDR2 is SNEGSKA (reference sequence). This CDR3 is CSAKNRDSSYEQYF. The CDR3 nucleotides read TGCAGTGCTAAGAACCGGGACAGCTCCTACGAGCAGTACTTC.